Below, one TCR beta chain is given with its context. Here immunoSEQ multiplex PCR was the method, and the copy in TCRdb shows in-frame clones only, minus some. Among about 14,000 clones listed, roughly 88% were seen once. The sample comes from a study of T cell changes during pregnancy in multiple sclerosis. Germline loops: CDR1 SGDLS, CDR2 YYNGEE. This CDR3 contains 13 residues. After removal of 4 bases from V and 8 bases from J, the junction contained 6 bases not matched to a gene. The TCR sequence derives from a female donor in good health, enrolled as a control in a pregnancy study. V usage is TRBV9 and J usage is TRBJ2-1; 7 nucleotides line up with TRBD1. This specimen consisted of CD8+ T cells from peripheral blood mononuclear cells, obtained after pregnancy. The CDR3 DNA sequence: TGTGCCAGCAGCCCCCCGACAGGGTATGAGCAGTTCTTC. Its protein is CASSPPTGYEQFF.